A selection of T cell receptor beta chains follows, all from one sample in a study of regulatory T cells in long-lasting Graves disease. From the multiplex PCR reads, TCRdb called clonotypes with MiXCR, one entry per CDR3 protein. Altogether 300,000 to 400,000 distinct CDR3 sequences are present, over 15% being singletons, with the ten largest covering around 27%. These data also featured in a second study, about T cells in Graves' hyperthyroidism and ophthalmopathy.

Sequenced material: peripheral blood mononuclear cells (PBMCs), taken at new diagnosis, from a patient treated with antithyroid drugs. These receptors all come from a man in his forties with Graves disease. The CDR3 runs from the conserved cysteine through the conserved F or W. D genes are given only for firm matches. Expanded clones get a size class; other rows say once, few or many, or leave the size out.

TRBV6-2/TRBV6-3	TRBJ2-3	NA	NA	TGTGCCAGCAGTTACCAACTCGGCACAGATACGCAGTATTTT	CASSYQLGTDTQYF
TRBV7-2	TRBJ1-2	NA	NA	TGTGCCAGCAGCTTGGCCCTATATGGCTACACCTTC	CASSLALYGYTF
TRBV5-1	TRBJ2-5	NA	TRBD1	TGCGCCAGCAGCAGAAACACAGGGGAACAAGAGACCCAGTACTTC	CASSRNTGEQETQYF
TRBV7-2	TRBJ2-7	NA	NA	TGTGCCAGCAGCTTAGCTTCGCTTCTCTACGAGCAGTACTTC	CASSLASLLYEQYF
TRBV7-3	TRBJ1-1	NA	NA	TGTGCCAGCAGCCCCGGGGGGTACGCTGAAGCTTTCTTT	CASSPGGYAEAFF
TRBV12-3/TRBV12-4	TRBJ2-7	few	TRBD2	TGTGCCAGCAGGCGGACTAGCGGGTCCTACGAGCAGTACTTC	CASRRTSGSYEQYF
TRBV2	TRBJ1-2	NA	TRBD1	TGTGCCAGCAGTGAAACAGGGGTCATTTTGGGCTACACCTTC	CASSETGVILGYTF
TRBV5-1	TRBJ2-1	many	TRBD2	TGCGCCAGCAGCTTCCCCGCGGGGGAGGAGCAGTTCTTC	CASSFPAGEEQFF
TRBV14	TRBJ2-3	many	TRBD1	TGTGCCAGCAGTGAACAGGGGGCTAGCACAGATACGCAGTATTTT	CASSEQGASTDTQYF
TRBV20-1	TRBJ2-5	NA	NA	TGCAGTGCTCGGGACGGGTCCCCGGAGACCCAGTACTTC	CSARDGSPETQYF